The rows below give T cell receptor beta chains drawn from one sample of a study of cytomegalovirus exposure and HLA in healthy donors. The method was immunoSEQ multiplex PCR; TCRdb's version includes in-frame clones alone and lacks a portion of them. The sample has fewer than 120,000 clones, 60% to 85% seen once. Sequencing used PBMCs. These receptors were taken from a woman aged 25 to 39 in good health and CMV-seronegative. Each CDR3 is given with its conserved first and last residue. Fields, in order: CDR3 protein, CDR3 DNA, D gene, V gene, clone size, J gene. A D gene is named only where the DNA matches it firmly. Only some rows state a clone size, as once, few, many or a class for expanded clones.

cdr3_aa: CASSRGYEQYF
cdr3_nt: TGTGCCAGCAGCCGCGGGTACGAGCAGTACTTC
d_call: -
v_call: TRBV6-5
clone_size: few
j_call: TRBJ2-7

cdr3_aa: CAWSVGTGPSEQYF
cdr3_nt: TGTGCCTGGAGTGTAGGGACAGGGCCATCCGAGCAGTACTTC
d_call: TRBD1
v_call: TRBV30
clone_size: -
j_call: TRBJ2-7

cdr3_aa: CASSVGTAGTEAFF
cdr3_nt: TGTGCCAGTAGTGTAGGGACGGCGGGGACTGAAGCTTTCTTT
d_call: -
v_call: TRBV19
clone_size: few
j_call: TRBJ1-1

cdr3_aa: CASSLTREYEQYF
cdr3_nt: TGTGCCAGCAGCTTAACTCGAGAGTACGAGCAGTACTTC
d_call: -
v_call: TRBV7-3
clone_size: -
j_call: TRBJ2-7

cdr3_aa: CASSMRVVLVTSATNEKLFF
cdr3_nt: TGTGCCAGTAGTATGAGAGTTGTGCTGGTAACGTCGGCAACTAATGAAAAACTGTTTTTT
d_call: -
v_call: TRBV19
clone_size: -
j_call: TRBJ1-4

cdr3_aa: CSGITGIYEQYF
cdr3_nt: TGCAGCGGCATAACAGGGATTTACGAGCAGTACTTC
d_call: -
v_call: TRBV29-1
clone_size: -
j_call: TRBJ2-7

cdr3_aa: CASSLGQGVNQPQHF
cdr3_nt: TGTGCCAGCAGCCTCGGACAGGGTGTCAATCAGCCCCAGCATTTT
d_call: TRBD1
v_call: TRBV6-6
clone_size: -
j_call: TRBJ1-5

cdr3_aa: CAISESKPGQGYSETQYF
cdr3_nt: TGTGCCATCAGTGAGTCTAAGCCGGGACAGGGGTACAGCGAAACGCAGTATTTT
d_call: TRBD1
v_call: TRBV10-3
clone_size: -
j_call: TRBJ2-3

cdr3_aa: CASSSRQPGGETQYF
cdr3_nt: TGTGCCAGCAGTTCACGACAGCCCGGAGGGGAGACCCAGTACTTC
d_call: -
v_call: TRBV28
clone_size: -
j_call: TRBJ2-5

cdr3_aa: CSVEEGIGEKLFF
cdr3_nt: TGCAGCGTTGAGGAGGGGATAGGGGAAAAACTGTTTTTT
d_call: -
v_call: TRBV29-1
clone_size: -
j_call: TRBJ1-4

cdr3_aa: CASSGQGVGYEQYF
cdr3_nt: TGTGCCAGCAGTGGACAGGGTGTAGGCTACGAGCAGTACTTC
d_call: TRBD1
v_call: TRBV2
clone_size: -
j_call: TRBJ2-7

cdr3_aa: CASSLGGGKYF
cdr3_nt: TGTGCCAGCAGCTTGGGAGGGGGGAAGTACTTC
d_call: -
v_call: TRBV7-9
clone_size: -
j_call: TRBJ2-7

cdr3_aa: CASSGLAGGLNEQFF
cdr3_nt: TGTGCCAGCAGCGGACTAGCGGGAGGGCTCAATGAGCAGTTCTTC
d_call: TRBD2
v_call: TRBV9
clone_size: -
j_call: TRBJ2-1

cdr3_aa: CASSLGQGTEAFF
cdr3_nt: TGTGCCAGCAGCTTAGGACAGGGGACTGAAGCTTTCTTT
d_call: TRBD1
v_call: TRBV7-8
clone_size: -
j_call: TRBJ1-1

cdr3_aa: CASLAGGRNEQFF
cdr3_nt: TGTGCCAGCTTAGCGGGAGGCCGCAATGAGCAGTTCTTC
d_call: TRBD2
v_call: TRBV7-9
clone_size: -
j_call: TRBJ2-1

cdr3_aa: CAWSLGHQNQPQHF
cdr3_nt: TGTGCCTGGAGCCTGGGACACCAAAATCAGCCCCAGCATTTT
d_call: -
v_call: TRBV30
clone_size: -
j_call: TRBJ1-5